Each of the 4 T cell receptor beta chains below was sequenced from the same sample in a study of T cells after yellow fever vaccination. TCRdb used MiXCR to reprocess the 5' RACE reads, holding one entry per CDR3 protein. The data show approximately 550,000 distinct CDR3 sequences, roughly 21% seen once. Specimen: PBMCs, collected 15 days after the yellow fever booster vaccination. Every receptor here comes from a man aged 25-45 years who received the YFV17D yellow fever vaccine.

This clonotype was counted a few times. This chain links TRBV5-1 with TRBJ2-1; D perhaps matches TRBD2 (6 bases). The V and J ends lost 4 bases and 2 bases respectively, with 13 bases between them. This CDR3 is 15 amino acids long. The V gene's germline CDR1 is SGHRS and CDR2 YFSETQ. This CDR3 reads CASSPSGRTYNEQFF. The CDR3, as DNA: TGCGCCAGCAGCCCCAGTGGGAGGACCTACAATGAGCAGTTCTTC.

There are a few counts of this clonotype. The chain has TRBV20-1 and TRBJ2-1, with D hard to call. V gave up 3 bases and J gave up 2 bases, with 14 bases separating them. This CDR3 comprises 15 residues. Germline CDR1 is DFQATT and CDR2 is SNEGSKA (reference sequence). The CDR3 sequence: CSASYFGRAYNEQFF. CDR3 DNA sequence: TGCAGTGCTAGTTATTTCGGTAGAGCCTACAATGAGCAGTTCTTC.

This clonotype was detected only a few times. The V and J genes are TRBV11-2 and TRBJ2-3; 7 bases map to TRBD2. J was trimmed by 6 bases and V by 0 bases; bases with no gene match: 6. CDR1 is SGHAT, CDR2 FQNNGV, per germline. This CDR3 spans 15 amino acids. CDR3 region: CASSLEWGGSDTQYF. Written as DNA, the CDR3 is TGTGCCAGCAGCTTAGAATGGGGCGGGAGCGATACGCAGTATTTT.

This clonotype has more than one count but fewer than ten. The rearrangement links TRBV20-1 to TRBJ2-3; no firm D call. This CDR3 has 14 residues. Trimming pared 5 bases from V and 5 bases from J, leaving 17 bases between. CDR1 is DFQATT, CDR2 SNEGSKA, per germline (reference sequence). This CDR3 reads CSAPYKGSRDTQYF. Written as DNA, the CDR3 is TGCAGTGCTCCATATAAGGGAAGTAGAGATACGCAGTATTTT.